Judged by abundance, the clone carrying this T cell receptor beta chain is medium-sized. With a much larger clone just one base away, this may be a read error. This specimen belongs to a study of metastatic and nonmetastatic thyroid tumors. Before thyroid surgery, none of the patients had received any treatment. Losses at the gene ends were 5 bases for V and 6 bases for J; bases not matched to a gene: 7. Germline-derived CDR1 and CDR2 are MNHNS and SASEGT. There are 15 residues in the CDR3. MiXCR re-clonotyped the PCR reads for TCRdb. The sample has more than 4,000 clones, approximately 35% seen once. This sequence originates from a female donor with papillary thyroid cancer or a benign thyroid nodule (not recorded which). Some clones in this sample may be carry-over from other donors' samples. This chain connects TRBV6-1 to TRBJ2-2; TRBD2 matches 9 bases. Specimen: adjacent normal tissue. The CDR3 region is CASSRLADNAGELFF. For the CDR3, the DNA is TGTGCCAGCAGTCGACTAGCGGATAACGCCGGGGAGCTGTTTTTT.